This T cell receptor beta chain emerged from a study of cytotoxic CD8 clonotypes in ibrutinib-treated CLL. General study results and limits: T-cell clonality at baseline went above that of age-matched healthy donors and rose and fell with circulating CD8+ T-cell counts.

Note on this clone: Its matching antigen is unknown.

V gave up 0 bases and J gave up 5 bases, with 13 bases separating them. Germline V CDR1 and CDR2: SGHDN, FVKESK. The CDR3 has 15 residues. TCRdb's table, derived via immunoSEQ multiplex PCR, lists solely in-frame clones and lacks some. The data contain about 160,000 clones, approximately 77% of them singletons. The chain uses TRBV14 and TRBJ1-1; no clear D gene. The sample in question was PBMCs, obtained after 12 months of ibrutinib treatment. This receptor was obtained from a human donor with chronic lymphocytic leukemia. CDR3 amino acids: CASSQDPGVITEAFF. CDR3 nucleotide sequence: TGTGCCAGCAGCCAAGACCCTGGAGTTATTACTGAAGCTTTCTTT. Full variable domain (missing parts from reference TRBV14 and TRBJ1-1): EAGVTQFPSHSVIEKGQTVTLRCDPISGHDNLYWYRRVMGKEIKFLLHFVKESKQDESGMPNNRFLAERTGGTYSTLKVQPAELEDSGVYFCASSQDPGVITEAFFGQGTRLTVV.